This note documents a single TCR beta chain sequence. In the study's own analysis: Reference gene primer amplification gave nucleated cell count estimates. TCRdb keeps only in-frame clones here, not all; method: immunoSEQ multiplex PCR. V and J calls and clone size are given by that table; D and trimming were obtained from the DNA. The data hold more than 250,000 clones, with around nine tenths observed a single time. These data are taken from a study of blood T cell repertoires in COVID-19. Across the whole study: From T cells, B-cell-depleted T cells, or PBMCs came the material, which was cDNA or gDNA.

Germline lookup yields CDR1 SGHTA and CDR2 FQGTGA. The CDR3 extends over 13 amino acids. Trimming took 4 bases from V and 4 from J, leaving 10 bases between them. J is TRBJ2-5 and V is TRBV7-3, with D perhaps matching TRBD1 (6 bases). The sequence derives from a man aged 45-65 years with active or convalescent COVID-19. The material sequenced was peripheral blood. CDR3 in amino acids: CASSSRGGETQYF. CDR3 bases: TGTGCCAGCAGCTCCAGGGGCGGAGAGACCCAGTACTTC.